The clone carrying this T cell receptor (beta chain) was observed once. These data belong to a study of T cell changes during pregnancy in multiple sclerosis. Using immunoSEQ multiplex PCR, the repertoire was profiled, and TCRdb retains in-frame clones only, with some absent. The data show over 75,000 clones, roughly 92% seen once. Germline V lookup: CDR1 SGHAT, CDR2 FQNNGV. The CDR3 is made up of 15 amino acids. V gave up 5 bases and J gave up 4 bases, with 14 bases separating them. The source is a female donor with multiple sclerosis, enrolled in a pregnancy study. The sample was peripheral blood, taken in the first trimester of pregnancy. The gene calls are TRBV11-2 and TRBJ1-4; no firm D call. The CDR3 spells CASSERGSHNEKLFF. As DNA, the CDR3 is TGTGCCAGCAGCGAAAGAGGCAGCCATAATGAAAAACTGTTTTTT.